This T cell receptor beta chain was retrieved from a study of CD8+ T cells in alopecia areata. Study-wide results and limits: Affected lesional scalp, above all in alopecia totalis/universalis, was more clonal than normal scalp.

PBMC-derived CD4+ and CD8+ T cells were sorted. Germline V gives CDR1 MDHEN, CDR2 SYDVKM. The CDR3 contains 14 residues when both ends are counted. This clone occurred a few times. Its matching antigen is unknown. Because the CDR3's place on the DNA is in doubt, the DNA is left out and the CDR3 is given as listed by TCRdb. The sequencing template was cDNA reverse transcribed from extracted RNA. This table comes from immunoSEQ multiplex PCR, and its TCRdb copy is limited to in-frame clones, with some not included. Of roughly 59,000 clones detected, roughly half appear once; the ten largest clones hold about a sixth.

The sequencing here drew on CD8+ T cells sorted from blood, taken at week 0. The TCR comes from a human donor with alopecia areata. The chain is built from TRBV28 and TRBJ2-2; the D call in the table, TRBD2, was not verified against the DNA. The CDR3 is CASSFGSGAGELFF.